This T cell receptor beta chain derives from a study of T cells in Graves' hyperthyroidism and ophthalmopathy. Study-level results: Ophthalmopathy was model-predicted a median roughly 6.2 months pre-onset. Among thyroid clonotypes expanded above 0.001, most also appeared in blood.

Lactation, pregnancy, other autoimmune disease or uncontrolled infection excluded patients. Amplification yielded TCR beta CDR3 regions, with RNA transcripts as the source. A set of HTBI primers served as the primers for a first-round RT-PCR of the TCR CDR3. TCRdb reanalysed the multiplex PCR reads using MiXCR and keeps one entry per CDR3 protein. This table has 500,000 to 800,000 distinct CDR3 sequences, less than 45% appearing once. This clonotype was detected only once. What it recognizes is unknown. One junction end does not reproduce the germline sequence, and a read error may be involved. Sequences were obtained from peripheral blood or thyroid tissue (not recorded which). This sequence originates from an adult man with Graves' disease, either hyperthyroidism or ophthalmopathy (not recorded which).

The CDR3 region is CSVAEAKATNEELFF. CDR3 sequence (DNA): TGCAGCGTTGCAGAAGCGAAGGCAACTAATGAAGAACTGTTTTTT. This rearrangement joins TRBV29-1 to TRBJ1-4, with D unclear. Germline-derived CDR1 and CDR2 are SQVTM and ANQGSEA. This CDR3 comprises 15 residues.